A selection of T cell receptor beta chains follows, all from one sample in a study of shared clonotypes between healthy human individuals. Sequenced by immunoSEQ multiplex PCR; TCRdb stores in-frame clones only, minus some. The table includes around 530,000 clones, around 80% detected once. The specimen was PBMCs. These receptors were collected from a woman aged 40 to 50 in good health. Some clones in this sample may be carry-over from other donors' samples. The CDR3 runs from the conserved cysteine through the conserved F or W. D genes are given only for firm matches. The listing skips clone size in some rows; elsewhere it reads once, few, many or a size class.

>TRBJ2-7|TRBD2|few|TRBV19
CASSTGLAGGHEQYF
TGTGCCAGTAGTACTGGACTAGCGGGAGGCCACGAGCAGTACTTC
>TRBJ2-1|TRBD2|.|TRBV29-1
CSVELLAEESHEQFF
TGCAGCGTTGAGCTACTAGCGGAGGAGTCGCATGAGCAGTTCTTC
>TRBJ2-7|.|.|TRBV7-6
CASSLGTGSYEQYF
TGTGCCAGCAGCTTAGGTACAGGGTCCTACGAGCAGTACTTC
>TRBJ2-7|TRBD2|.|TRBV11-2
CASSKASGPSYEQYF
TGTGCCAGCAGCAAGGCTAGCGGGCCATCCTACGAGCAGTACTTC
>TRBJ2-5|.|.|TRBV4-2
CASSLPGRGPPYF
TGTGCCAGCAGCCTCCCAGGGCGGGGACCTCCGTACTTC
>TRBJ2-7|.|.|TRBV7-2
CASSLGGRDLYEQYF
TGTGCCAGCAGCTTAGGGGGACGAGACTTATACGAGCAGTACTTC
>TRBJ2-7|.|few|TRBV25-1
CASSGSGGVYEQYF
TGTGCCAGCAGTGGTAGCGGAGGGGTCTACGAGCAGTACTTC
>TRBJ1-1|.|.|TRBV7-8
CASSPGAEKRMNTEAFF
TGTGCCAGCAGCCCCGGTGCCGAGAAAAGAATGAACACTGAAGCTTTCTTT
>TRBJ2-7|.|.|TRBV12-2
CASRVQGPGEQYF
TGTGCAAGTCGGGTACAGGGCCCCGGCGAGCAGTACTTC
>TRBJ1-2|.|.|TRBV7-9
CASSPRDANYGYTF
TGTGCCAGCAGCCCCCGGGACGCTAACTATGGCTACACCTTC
>TRBJ2-7|TRBD1|few|TRBV6-5
CASTYKTGTGGYEQYF
TGTGCCAGCACTTACAAAACCGGGACAGGGGGCTACGAGCAGTACTTC
>TRBJ1-3|.|.|TRBV5-4
CASSPGPTGTDTIYF
TGTGCCAGCAGCCCGGGACCGACCGGGACGGACACCATATATTTT
>TRBJ2-5|TRBD1|.|TRBV6-5
CASSKGQQETQYF
TGTGCCAGCAGCAAGGGACAGCAAGAGACCCAGTACTTC
>TRBJ1-3|.|.|TRBV18
CASSSQKEYSGNTIYF
TGTGCCAGCTCTTCGCAAAAGGAGTACTCTGGAAACACCATATATTTT
>TRBJ2-7|.|.|TRBV2
CASSERYSSYERYF
TGTGCCAGCAGTGAACGGTACAGCTCCTACGAGCGGTACTTC
>TRBJ2-7|TRBD2|.|TRBV19
CASSIGHPASGTYEQYF
TGTGCCAGTAGTATAGGTCACCCGGCTAGCGGTACCTACGAGCAGTACTTC
>TRBJ2-3|.|.|TRBV5-4
CASSFPLSTDTQYF
TGTGCCAGCAGCTTTCCTCTGAGCACAGATACGCAGTATTTT
>TRBJ2-7|TRBD2|few|TRBV4-1
CASSPGLAGPLRTHEQYF
TGCGCCAGCAGCCCCGGACTAGCGGGGCCCCTACGAACGCACGAGCAGTACTTC
>TRBJ1-4|.|.|TRBV28
CASSALNEKLFF
TGTGCCAGCAGTGCCCTTAATGAAAAACTGTTTTTT
>TRBJ1-4|.|.|TRBV15
CATSPRLGEKLFF
TGTGCCACCAGCCCGAGGCTGGGCGAAAAACTGTTTTTT
>TRBJ2-5|TRBD2|.|TRBV30
CAWNGRAGEQYF
TGTGCCTGGAACGGGAGGGCAGGGGAGCAGTACTTC
>TRBJ1-2|.|.|TRBV2
CASSFTVYYGYTF
TGTGCCAGCAGTTTTACAGTCTACTATGGCTACACCTTC
>TRBJ2-5|TRBD2|.|TRBV5-1
CASSLAASGSGETQYF
TGCGCCAGCAGCTTGGCCGCTAGCGGGAGTGGAGAGACCCAGTACTTC
>TRBJ2-1|TRBD1|.|TRBV6-1
CASSIRTGVYNEQFF
TGTGCCAGCAGTATAAGGACAGGGGTATACAATGAGCAGTTCTTC
>TRBJ1-5|.|.|TRBV28
CASTTLGSESNQPQHF
TGTGCCAGCACCACCCTAGGAAGTGAAAGCAATCAGCCCCAGCATTTT
>TRBJ2-7|.|.|TRBV29-1
CSVEGSYEQYF
TGCAGCGTTGAGGGCAGCTACGAGCAGTACTTC